Below, one T cell receptor beta chain is given with its context. What it recognizes is unknown. Germline lookup yields CDR1 SGHAT and CDR2 FQNNGV. V was pared by 6 bases and J by 1 base, with 12 bases between. This CDR3 contains 14 residues. This entry comes from a study of T cell repertoires in cytomegalovirus infection. For the study at large: Indicated by public TCR beta signatures were CMV infection and matching HLA type.

TCRdb passed the reads through MiXCR, listing each CDR3 protein once. The sample yields around 800,000 distinct CDR3 sequences, approximately 32% seen once. Study conclusions and caveats: HLA-C-restricted TCR beta clonotypes specific for CMV led the ex vivo response.

The J gene is TRBJ1-1, the V gene TRBV11-2; D gene uncertain. The receptor's source is a human donor in good health (CMV status not recorded). Some clones in this sample may be carry-over from other donors' samples. The material sequenced was cultured CD8+ T cells from PBMCs, taken from culture after CMV antigen stimulation. The CDR3 sequence is CASRLGHTNTEAFF. In DNA form, the CDR3 reads TGTGCCAGCAGACTCGGGCATACGAACACTGAAGCTTTCTTT. Full variable domain (missing parts from reference TRBV11-2 and TRBJ1-1): EAGVAQSPRYKIIEKRQSVAFWCNPISGHATLYWYQQILGQGPKLLIQFQNNGVVDDSQLPKDRFSAERLKGVDSTLKIQPAKLEDSAVYLCASRLGHTNTEAFFGQGTRLTVV.